These 10 T cell receptor beta chains originate from one sample sequenced in a study of T cell changes during pregnancy in multiple sclerosis. Sequencing used immunoSEQ multiplex PCR; TCRdb keeps in-frame clones, though not all of them. The sample includes 40,000 to 45,000 clones, more than 85% of them seen just once. The starting material was CD4+ T cells from peripheral blood mononuclear cells, obtained in the third trimester of pregnancy. The receptor set was obtained from a female donor with multiple sclerosis, enrolled in a pregnancy study.

The chain combines TRBV19 with TRBJ1-5; D remains unclear. The CDR3 has 15 amino acids. Deletions cut 7 bases from V and 6 bases from J, with 19 bases between. Germline CDR1 and CDR2: LNHDA and SQIVND (reference sequence). This CDR3 is CASKKPWAAGQPQHF. DNA of the CDR3: TGTGCCAGTAAAAAACCTTGGGCAGCAGGTCAGCCCCAGCATTTT. Full variable domain (rest looked up from reference TRBV19 and TRBJ1-5): DGGITQSPKYLFRKEGQNVTLSCEQNLNHDAMYWYRQDPGQGLRLIYYSQIVNDFQKGDIAEGYSVSREKKESFPLTVTSAQKNPTAFYLCASKKPWAAGQPQHFGDGTRLSIL.

The chain couples TRBV30 to TRBJ1-1, with 7 bases identical to TRBD1. This CDR3 spans 15 amino acids. In germline, CDR1 is GTSNPN, CDR2 SVGIG (reference sequence). In DNA form, the CDR3 reads TGTGTCTTGGTCGGGACAGCAAGGGGGAACACTGAAGCTTTCTTT. This encodes CVLVGTARGNTEAFF.

This clone has just one count. The genes are TRBV7-2 and TRBJ2-5; TRBD2 matches 8 bases. Germline V gene sequence: CDR1 SGHTA, CDR2 FQGNSA. CDR3 size: 16 residues. Trimming cost V 7 bases and J 7 bases; bases outside gene matches: 17. The CDR3 sequence is CASTQGGRRGRGTQYF. For the CDR3, the DNA is TGTGCCAGCACCCAAGGCGGGAGGAGGGGCCGGGGGACCCAGTACTTC. Variable domain in full (rest from reference TRBV7-2 and TRBJ2-5): GAGVSQSPSNKVTEKGKDVELRCDPISGHTALYWYRQSLGQGLEFLIYFQGNSAPDKSGLPSDRFSAERTGGSVSTLTIQRTQQEDSAVYLCASTQGGRRGRGTQYFGPGTRLLVL.

V gene TRBV27 combines with J gene TRBJ2-5, with 11 bases identical to TRBD1. CDR1 is MNHEY and CDR2 is SMNVEV in the germline V gene (reference sequence). V lost 3 bases and J lost 4; bases outside the gene matches: 7. The CDR3 is 16 amino acids. CDR3: CASSFRTGGSGETQYF. Written as DNA, the CDR3 is TGTGCCAGCAGTTTCAGGACAGGGGGCAGTGGAGAGACCCAGTACTTC.

This clone appeared once. V usage is TRBV11-2 and J usage is TRBJ1-1; D is perhaps TRBD1 (6 bases). The ends were cut back, 1 base at V and 5 bases at J, with 11 bases in the middle. This CDR3 is built from 14 residues. Germline V gene data show CDR1 as SGHAT and CDR2 as FQNNGV. CDR3 DNA: TGTGCCAGCAGCTTAGTGCAGGGGTATACTGAAGCTTTCTTT. The encoded protein is CASSLVQGYTEAFF.

The chain is built from TRBV5-1 and TRBJ2-2; 9 bases are a match to TRBD1. CDR3 length: 18 amino acids. Germline V lookup: CDR1 SGHRS, CDR2 YFSETQ. Unmatched junction bases numbered 12, after V lost 3 bases and J lost 3 bases. CDR3 DNA: TGCGCCAGCAGCTATGAGGGACAGGGTGGTCCCCACACCGGGGAGCTGTTTTTT. Protein: CASSYEGQGGPHTGELFF.

J is TRBJ1-5 and V is TRBV19; tentatively, D is TRBD1 (5 bases). This CDR3 has 15 amino acids. Germline-derived CDR1 and CDR2 are LNHDA and SQIVND (reference sequence). V shed 7 bases and J shed 0 bases, with 13 bases lying between them. The CDR3, as DNA: TGTGCCAGTAAGGTTAAGGGGCGTAGCAATCAGCCCCAGCATTTT. Its protein product is CASKVKGRSNQPQHF.

This chain connects TRBV7-3 to TRBJ2-1; 10 nucleotides match TRBD2. Germline CDR1 and CDR2: SGHTA and FQGTGA. The CDR3 contains 15 residues. V was pared by 4 bases and J by 4 bases, with 4 bases of the junction left unmatched. The chain's CDR3 is CASSSLAGRYNEQFF. CDR3 coding DNA: TGTGCCAGCAGCTCACTAGCGGGGAGATACAATGAGCAGTTCTTC.

The chain couples TRBV7-2 to TRBJ2-1; D perhaps matches TRBD1 (5 bases). From germline, CDR1 is SGHTA and CDR2 FQGNSA. This CDR3 has 16 residues. V gave up 1 base and J gave up 9 bases, with 19 bases separating them. Written as DNA, the CDR3 is TGTGCCAGCAGCTTAGTGTCGTCTGGGGCTCGTTCTGAGCAGTTCTTC. Translated: CASSLVSSGARSEQFF. The whole variable domain, remainder taken from reference TRBV7-2 and TRBJ2-1, is GAGVSQSPSNKVTEKGKDVELRCDPISGHTALYWYRQSLGQGLEFLIYFQGNSAPDKSGLPSDRFSAERTGGSVSTLTIQRTQQEDSAVYLCASSLVSSGARSEQFFGPGTRLTVL.

The rearrangement joins TRBV5-4 to TRBJ1-5, with D tentatively TRBD1 (5 bases). Germline V gene sequence: CDR1 SGHNT, CDR2 YYREEE (reference sequence). With 0 bases removed from V and 2 bases from J, the gap between germline ends came to 9 bases. The CDR3 consists of 15 residues. The CDR3 region is CASSLGTGGNQPQHF. CDR3 bases: TGTGCCAGCAGCTTGGGTACGGGGGGCAATCAGCCCCAGCATTTT.